This T cell receptor (beta chain) is from a study of cytomegalovirus exposure and HLA in healthy donors. There are a few counts of this clone. Looked up from germline, CDR1 is SGHNT and CDR2 is YENEEA. This CDR3 has 13 residues. V gave up 2 bases and J gave up 3 bases, with 4 bases separating them. PCR used 60 Vbeta primers and 13 Jbeta primers. Only in-frame clones appear in the TCRdb table, and some are missing; sequencing was by immunoSEQ multiplex PCR. This repertoire shows under 130,000 clones, 80% to 85% found once; its top ten account for 6.9%. V usage is TRBV11-3 and J usage is TRBJ2-2; D is unresolved. This TCR was recovered from a man aged 25 to 40 in good health and CMV-seropositive. Material for sequencing was PBMCs. In DNA, the CDR3 is TGTGCCAGCAGCTTACTCGACACCGGGGAGCTGTTTTTT. Residues: CASSLLDTGELFF.